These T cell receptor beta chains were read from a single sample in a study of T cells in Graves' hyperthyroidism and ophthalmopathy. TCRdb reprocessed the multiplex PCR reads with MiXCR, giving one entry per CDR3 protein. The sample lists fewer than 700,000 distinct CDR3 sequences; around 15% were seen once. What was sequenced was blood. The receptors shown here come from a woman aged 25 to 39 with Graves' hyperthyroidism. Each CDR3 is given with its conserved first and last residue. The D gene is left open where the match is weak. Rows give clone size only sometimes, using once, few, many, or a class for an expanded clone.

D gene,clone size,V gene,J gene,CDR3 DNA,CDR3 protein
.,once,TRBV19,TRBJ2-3,TGTGCCAGTAGTATAGGGACAATCACAGATACGCAGTATTTT,CASSIGTITDTQYF
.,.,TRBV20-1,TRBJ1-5,TGCAGTGCTAGAGATAACTGGGAGCAGCCCCAGCATTTT,CSARDNWEQPQHF
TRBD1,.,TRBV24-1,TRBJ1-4,TGTGCCACCAGTGACCCGGGACAGGGACCTAATGAAAAACTGTTTTTT,CATSDPGQGPNEKLFF
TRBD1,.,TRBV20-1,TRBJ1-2,TGCAGTGCCAAGAGGACAGGGGGCAACTATGGCTACACCTTC,CSAKRTGGNYGYTF
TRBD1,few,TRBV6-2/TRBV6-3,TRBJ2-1,TGTGCCAGCAGTTACTCGGAACAGGGGGCGCGGGGCGGGGAGCAGTTCTTC,CASSYSEQGARGGEQFF
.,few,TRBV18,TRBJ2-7,TGTGCCAGCTCACCATTGCGGGGCCCTAGCTCCTACGAGCAGTACTTC,CASSPLRGPSSYEQYF
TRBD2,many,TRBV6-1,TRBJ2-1,TGTGCCAGCAGTTATGTGGGAGGGGTCTACAATGAGCAGTTCTTC,CASSYVGGVYNEQFF
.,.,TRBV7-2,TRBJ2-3,TGTGCCAGCAGCCTGCTGGGACTTTATAGCACAGATACGCAGTATTTT,CASSLLGLYSTDTQYF
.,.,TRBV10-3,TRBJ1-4,TGTGCCATCAGTGTCGGACGGTCGGGGGGGGAAAAACTGTTTTTT,CAISVGRSGGEKLFF
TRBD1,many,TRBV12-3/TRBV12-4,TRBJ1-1,TGTGCCAGCAGTCGACAGGGGGCTTCGGAAGCTTTCTTT,CASSRQGASEAFF
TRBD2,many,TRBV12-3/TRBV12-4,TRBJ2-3,TGTGCCAGCAGTTTAGGACGGAATAGCGGGAGGGCCTGGACAGATACGCAGTATTTT,CASSLGRNSGRAWTDTQYF
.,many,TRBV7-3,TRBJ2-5,TGTGCCAGCAGCGTGACAGTTCAAGAGACCCAGTACTTC,CASSVTVQETQYF
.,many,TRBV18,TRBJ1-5,TGTGCCAGCTCAGGCAGGGGAGGGAGCAATCAGCCCCAGCATTTT,CASSGRGGSNQPQHF
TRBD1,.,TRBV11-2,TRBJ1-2,TGTGCCAGCAGCTTCACAGGGGCTGGGGGAGGCTACACCTTC,CASSFTGAGGGYTF
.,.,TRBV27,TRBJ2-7,TGTGCCAGCAGAGTGGCGGAAATATCCTACGAGCAGTACTTC,CASRVAEISYEQYF
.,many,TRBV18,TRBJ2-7,TGTGCCAGCTCACCTTCTCTAGCCGGCGAGCAGTACTTC,CASSPSLAGEQYF
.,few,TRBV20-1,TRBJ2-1,TGCAGTGCTAGAGGGGCGGGTGGGGTCGTGAATGAGCAGTTCTTC,CSARGAGGVVNEQFF
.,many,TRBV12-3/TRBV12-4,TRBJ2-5,TGTGCCAGCAGTTCCCCTCTCATAGAGACCCAGTACTTC,CASSSPLIETQYF
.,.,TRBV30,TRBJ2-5,TGTGCCTGGAACTCCGTGGCTAGCGCAGAAGAGACCCAGTACTTC,CAWNSVASAEETQYF
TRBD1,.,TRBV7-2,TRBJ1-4,TGTGCCAGCAGCTCACTCTGGACAGGGGGTGGTGAAAAACTGTTTTTT,CASSSLWTGGGEKLFF
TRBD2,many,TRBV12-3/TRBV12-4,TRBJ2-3,TGTGCCAGCAGTTTACCGGGACTAGCTTTTACGCAGTATTTT,CASSLPGLAFTQYF
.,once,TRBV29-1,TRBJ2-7,TGCAGCGTGAAGACAGGGGAGGGTTTCGAGCAGTACTTC,CSVKTGEGFEQYF
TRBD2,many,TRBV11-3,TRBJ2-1,TGTGCCAGCAGCTTAGGGTTGACCAGCGGGAGGAATAGGGGGGATGAGCAGTTCTTC,CASSLGLTSGRNRGDEQFF
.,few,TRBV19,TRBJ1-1,TGTGCCAGTAGTATCTCGGACACTGAAGCTTTCTTT,CASSISDTEAFF
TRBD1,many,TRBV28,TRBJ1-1,TGTGCCAGCAGTATCGCCATCCGGACAGGGGTAAATGGAGCTTTCTTT,CASSIAIRTGVNGAFF
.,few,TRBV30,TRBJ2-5,TGTGCCTGGAGTGTAGGCACCGGAGAGACCCAGTACTTC,CAWSVGTGETQYF
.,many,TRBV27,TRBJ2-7,TGTGCCAGCAGTTTATCCCTGCCGCGCCTGTACTTC,CASSLSLPRLYF
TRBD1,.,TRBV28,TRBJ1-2,TGTGCCAGCAGTCTACAGGGGGCGCGCGGCTACACCTTC,CASSLQGARGYTF
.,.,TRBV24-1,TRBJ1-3,TGTGCCACCAGTGATGCCGTAAACACCATATATTTT,CATSDAVNTIYF
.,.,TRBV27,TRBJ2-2,TGTGCCAGCAGTTTCTCGGGGAACGGGGAGCTGTTTTTT,CASSFSGNGELFF
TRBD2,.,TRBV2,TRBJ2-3,TGTGCCAGCAGGGGACTAGCGGGAGTTGAAGATACGCAGTATTTT,CASRGLAGVEDTQYF
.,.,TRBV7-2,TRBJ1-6,TGTGCCAGCAGCTTAGCTCAGGGGCAGGGATCACCCCTCCACTTT,CASSLAQGQGSPLHF
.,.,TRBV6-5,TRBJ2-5,TGTGCCAGCAGTTACTCGAATGTGCCAGCTGCCGGGGTCCAAGAGACCCAGTACTTC,CASSYSNVPAAGVQETQYF
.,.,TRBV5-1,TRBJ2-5,TGCGCCAGCACTGGTTGGATCATGCAAGAGACCCAGTACTTC,CASTGWIMQETQYF
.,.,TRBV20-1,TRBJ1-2,TGCAGTGCCAACTATCTACAGGGTTGGGACTATGGCTACACCTTC,CSANYLQGWDYGYTF
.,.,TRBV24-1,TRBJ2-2,TGTGCCACCAGTGATCTTTGGGCTTCCACCGGGGAGCTGTTTTTT,CATSDLWASTGELFF
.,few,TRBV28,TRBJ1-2,TGTGCCAGCAGGAAGTCTACTAACTATGGCTACACCTTC,CASRKSTNYGYTF
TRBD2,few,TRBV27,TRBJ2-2,TGTGCCAGCAGAACATGGGGGGGGACCGGGGAGCTGTTTTTT,CASRTWGGTGELFF
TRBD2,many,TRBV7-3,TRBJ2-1,TGTGCCAGCAGCCCAATAGCGGGAGAAGTTGAGCAGTTCTTC,CASSPIAGEVEQFF
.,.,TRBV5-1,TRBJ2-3,TGCGCCAGCAGCTTGGGAGGGATGGGTCCAGGAGATACGCAGTATTTT,CASSLGGMGPGDTQYF
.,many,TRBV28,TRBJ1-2,TGTGCCAGCAGTCTCCCGGGACAAGGCGGCTATGGCTACACCTTC,CASSLPGQGGYGYTF
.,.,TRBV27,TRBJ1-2,TGTGCCAGCACCAGACTTGGAGCTAACTATGGCTACACCTTC,CASTRLGANYGYTF
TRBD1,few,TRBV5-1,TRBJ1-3,TGCGCCAGCAGCTTGGGCGGGACAGGGGAAAACACCATATATTTT,CASSLGGTGENTIYF
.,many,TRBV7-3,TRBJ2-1,TGTGCCAGCAGCTTAACCCCAGACAATGAGCAGTTCTTC,CASSLTPDNEQFF
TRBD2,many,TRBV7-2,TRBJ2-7,TGTGCCAGCAGCTTACTAGCGGGAGGCCCGGGGGAGCAGTACTTC,CASSLLAGGPGEQYF
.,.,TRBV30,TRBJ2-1,TGTGCCTGGAGTCCATCCTCAATGCAGTTCTTC,CAWSPSSMQFF
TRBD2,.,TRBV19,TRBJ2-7,TGTGCCAGTAGTCTCCGGGTAGCGGGAGGACTCTATTACGAGCAGTACTTC,CASSLRVAGGLYYEQYF
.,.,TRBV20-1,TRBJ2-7,TGCAGTGCTCACAACCCGGGACCTATCTACGAGCAGTACTTC,CSAHNPGPIYEQYF
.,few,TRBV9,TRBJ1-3,TGTGCCAGCAGCGTAGACGGTAGCTCTGGAAACACCATATATTTT,CASSVDGSSGNTIYF
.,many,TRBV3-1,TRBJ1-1,TGTGCCAGCAGCCAAGAGGGGTCGAGGCGGAACACTGAAGCTTTCTTT,CASSQEGSRRNTEAFF
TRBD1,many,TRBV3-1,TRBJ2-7,TGTGCCAGCAGTCACGGACAGGGAGCCTACGAGCAGTACTTC,CASSHGQGAYEQYF
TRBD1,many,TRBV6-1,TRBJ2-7,TGTGCCAGCACCGAAGGACAGGGCCCTTTCTACGAGCAGTACTTC,CASTEGQGPFYEQYF
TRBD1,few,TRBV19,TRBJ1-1,TGTGCCAGTAGTTCTTCAGGGGGCACTGAAGCTTTCTTT,CASSSSGGTEAFF
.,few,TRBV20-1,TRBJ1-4,TGCAGTGCTGGGAATGAAAAACTGTTTTTT,CSAGNEKLFF
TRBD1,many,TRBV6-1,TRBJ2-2,TGTGCCAGCAGTGAAGGGCTGGGACAGGCGGCCGGGGAGCTGTTTTTT,CASSEGLGQAAGELFF